This TCR beta chain comes out of a study of blood T cell repertoires in COVID-19. Assay used: immunoSEQ multiplex PCR; TCRdb lists only in-frame clones, some missing. Altogether about 200,000 clones are present, under 80% being singletons, with the ten largest covering around an eighth. Concerning this clone: Other DNA sequences in the same sample also yield this CDR3.

CDR3 length: 14 amino acids. CDR1 is SGHRS, CDR2 YFSETQ, per germline. The V and J ends lost 1 base and 6 bases respectively, with 12 bases between them. This TCR came from a man in his fifties who had recovered from COVID-19. What was sequenced was peripheral blood. The chain links TRBV5-1 to TRBJ2-3; D is perhaps TRBD2 (7 bases). The CDR3 DNA follows: TGCGCCAGCAGCTTGTATGCGGGGGCTGATACGCAGTATTTT. It is translated as CASSLYAGADTQYF.